These 6 T cell receptor beta chains came from one sample sequenced in a study of blood T cell repertoires in COVID-19. Sequencing was performed with immunoSEQ multiplex PCR; in TCRdb, only in-frame clones are kept and a portion is missing. The sample carries 200,000 to 250,000 clones, approximately 84% recorded once. Specimen: peripheral blood. The receptor set was obtained from a man aged 50 to 59 who had recovered from COVID-19.

The chain combines TRBV30 with TRBJ1-2; the D is unclear. The CDR3 covers 13 residues. Germline V CDR1 and CDR2: GTSNPN, SVGIG (reference sequence). Trimming left V 2 bases short and J 2 bases short, with 9 bases between. Written as DNA, the CDR3 is TGTGCCTGGAGTATTACCAGAAACTATGGCTACACCTTC. Translation gives CAWSITRNYGYTF.

V usage is TRBV12-3 or TRBV12-4 and J usage is TRBJ1-2; 7 bases agree with TRBD1. Germline trimming cut 4 bases from V and 3 bases from J; bases unmatched to any gene: 2. The CDR3 has 13 residues. CDR3 bases: TGTGCCAGCAGTTGGACAGGCCACTATGGCTACACCTTC. The encoded protein is CASSWTGHYGYTF.

This rearrangement joins TRBV6-1 to TRBJ2-7; tentatively, D is TRBD1 (5 bases). V lost 1 base, J lost 4 bases, and 11 bases lay in between. The CDR3 has 14 residues. Germline CDR1 is MNHNS and CDR2 is SASEGT. The CDR3 DNA is TGTGCCAGCAGTGAAGGCAGGGTCTGGTACGAGCAGTACTTC. Protein: CASSEGRVWYEQYF.

The chain carries TRBV27 and TRBJ2-1; D is possibly TRBD1 (5 bases). This CDR3 is built from 11 residues. V lost 3 bases and J 15 bases, leaving 12 bases between the germline ends. In germline, CDR1 is MNHEY, CDR2 SMNVEV (reference sequence). Written as DNA, the CDR3 is TGTGCCAGCAGTTTCTCCAGGGAAGTGTTCTTC. This gives the protein CASSFSREVFF.

This chain connects TRBV25-1 to TRBJ1-1; unclear D gene. The germline V gene has CDR1 MGHDK and CDR2 SYGVNS. Trimming removed 6 bases at V and 4 bases at J, with 15 bases between. This CDR3 is built from 14 residues. The DNA for the CDR3 is TGTGCCAGCAGATCCCAACTACCGGGCACTGAAGCTTTCTTT. Its protein is CASRSQLPGTEAFF.

This clone was picked up a small number of times. In nucleotides, the CDR3 is TGTGCCACCAGTGACAACCGACACTTGAGAGAGACCCAGTACTTC. Translated, it gives CATSDNRHLRETQYF. The rearrangement uses TRBV24-1 and TRBJ2-5; D gene unclear. Looked up from germline, CDR1 is KGHDR and CDR2 is SFDVKD. The V end lost 4 bases, the J end lost 4 bases, and 15 bases lay between the germline ends. The CDR3 consists of 15 residues.